This T cell receptor (beta chain) comes out of a study of shared clonotypes between healthy human individuals. As for the study in general: CD4 naive and CD4 memory each took three plates per donor, while CD8 naive took two and CD8 memory one.

Naive CD8 cells comprised CD45RO-negative, CCR7-positively selected cells, excluding terminally differentiated effector memory CD45RA+ cells. Nashville, Tennessee was home to all donors, who were Caucasian adults. The data were produced by immunoSEQ multiplex PCR, yet TCRdb's version contains in-frame clones alone and is incomplete. The sample records about 590,000 clones, around 95% being singletons. Germline assignment: CDR1 PRHDT and CDR2 FYEKMQ (reference sequence). Trimming cost V 3 bases and J 5 bases; bases outside gene matches: 3. The CDR3 sequence is 14 residues long. The source material was naive CD8+ T cells sorted from blood. This clonotype was sampled from a woman aged 25 to 39 in good health. The chain carries TRBV13 and TRBJ1-1, with 10 nucleotides matching TRBD1. The CDR3 nucleotides read TGTGCCAGCAGCTTCCGGACAGGGGGGACTGAAGCTTTCTTT. This sequence encodes CASSFRTGGTEAFF.